The 3 T cell receptor beta chains given below trace back to one sample, sequenced in a study of PD-L1 blockade in urothelial cancer. TCRdb's table, derived via immunoSEQ multiplex PCR, lists solely in-frame clones and lacks some. The table lists 35,000 to 45,000 clones, 36% of them singletons, with around 8.9% in the top ten. The sequences come from tumor tissue, collected before atezolizumab (anti-PD-L1) treatment. These TCRs come from a man aged 55 to 70 with urothelial cancer.

This clone has a count of ten or more. The chain has TRBV11-3 and TRBJ2-1; 8 positions agree with TRBD2. Germline V gene sequence: CDR1 SGHNT, CDR2 YENEEA. The CDR3 covers 15 residues. V lost 2 bases and J lost 5; bases outside the gene matches: 5. The CDR3 protein is CASSLRTSGHNEQFF. The CDR3 DNA follows: TGTGCCAGCAGCTTAAGAACTAGCGGCCACAATGAGCAGTTCTTC.

This clone was recorded a few times. The J gene is TRBJ2-7, the V gene TRBV5-1; 13 positions match TRBD2. Germline values: CDR1 SGHRS, CDR2 YFSETQ. The CDR3 has 15 amino acids. J lost 6 bases, V lost 5 bases, and 8 bases had no gene match. CDR3 loop: CASRGGTSGTSEQYF. The CDR3 DNA reads TGCGCCAGCAGGGGGGGGACTAGCGGGACTAGCGAGCAGTACTTC. Full variable domain (outside the CDR3, taken from reference TRBV5-1 and TRBJ2-7): KAGVTQTPRYLIKTRGQQVTLSCSPISGHRSVSWYQQTPGQGLQFLFEYFSETQRNKGNFPGRFSGRQFSNSRSEMNVSTLELGDSALYLCASRGGTSGTSEQYFGPGTRLTVT.

This chain uses TRBV5-1 with TRBJ2-2; 7 bases are a match to TRBD1. The CDR3 covers 15 residues. Germline CDR1 reads SGHRS; CDR2 reads YFSETQ. The V gene end was trimmed by 4 bases and the J gene end by 5 bases; junction bases not matched to a gene: 8. CDR3 nucleotides: TGCGCCAGCAGCGAAGGGGACAGTTCTACCGGGGAGCTGTTTTTT. Its protein is CASSEGDSSTGELFF.